Below, 19 T cell receptor beta chains from the same sample are listed, as sequenced in a study of T cells in Graves' hyperthyroidism and ophthalmopathy. What was amplified from RNA transcripts were TCR beta CDR3 regions. First-round RT-PCR with HTBI primers amplified the TCR CDR3 region. A single record per CDR3 protein comes from TCRdb applying MiXCR to the multiplex PCR reads. The repertoire consists of under 400,000 distinct CDR3 sequences, with around 25% occurring once and the leading ten covering 70% to 75%. The sample comprised blood. These receptors came from a man aged 50-59 years with Graves' hyperthyroidism.

The chain has TRBV6-1 and TRBJ1-1, with 7 nucleotides matching TRBD1. The CDR3 extends over 17 amino acids. The germline V gene encodes CDR1 MNHNS and CDR2 SASEGT. V lost 6 bases, J lost 1 base, and 14 bases stayed unmatched. CDR3 protein: CASRPGQANSRNTEAFF. The CDR3 bases are TGTGCCAGCAGACCCGGACAGGCCAATTCGAGGAACACTGAAGCTTTCTTT.

This sequence joins TRBV5-1 and TRBJ1-3; the match to TRBD1 covers 8 bases. The length of the CDR3 is 14 residues. J lost 2 bases, V lost 4 bases, and 2 bases had no gene match. Germline CDR1 and CDR2: SGHRS and YFSETQ. Here the CDR3 reads CASSRDRTGNTIYF. The CDR3 DNA is TGCGCCAGCAGCAGGGACAGGACTGGAAACACCATATATTTT.

The table lists this clonotype with a few counts. The chain employs TRBV13 and TRBJ1-4; the D gene is possibly TRBD1 (5 bases). The V gene's germline CDR1 is PRHDT and CDR2 FYEKMQ (reference sequence). CDR3 length: 14 residues. V was trimmed by 5 bases and J by 8 bases, leaving 15 bases between them. The CDR3 bases are TGTGCCAGCAGCAGGGGACCTTTAGGGGAAAAACTGTTTTTT. Translated: CASSRGPLGEKLFF.

V gene TRBV6-1 combines with J gene TRBJ1-5; TRBD1 is a possible D gene (5 bases). V was pared by 7 bases and J by 7 bases, with 17 bases between. This CDR3 spans 14 amino acids. Germline CDR1 is MNHNS and CDR2 is SASEGT. The DNA of the CDR3 is TGTGCCAGCACCCACGGGAGTAAGGGGCAGCCCCAGCATTTT. Translating it yields CASTHGSKGQPQHF.

A single count supports this clonotype. The V call is TRBV19, the J call TRBJ2-2; D is possibly TRBD2 (6 bases). CDR1 is LNHDA, CDR2 SQIVND, per germline (reference sequence). V lost 3 bases, J lost 4 bases, and 9 bases lay in between. This CDR3 comprises 14 residues. The CDR3 DNA is TGTGCCAGTAGTATTTCGGGGGTCACCGGGGAGCTGTTTTTT. Translation gives CASSISGVTGELFF.

This clonotype occurred a few times. The chain couples TRBV4-1 to TRBJ1-1; 8 positions match TRBD1. Unmatched junction bases numbered 12, after V lost 5 bases and J lost 1 base. The CDR3 length is 17 residues. Germline-derived CDR1 and CDR2 are MGHRA and YSYEKL. DNA of the CDR3: TGCGCCAGCAGCTCAGGGCGACAGGGGTCCCCGAACACTGAAGCTTTCTTT. Translated, it gives CASSSGRQGSPNTEAFF.

A few counts support this clonotype. The chain uses TRBV5-1 and TRBJ1-1; D is unresolved. This CDR3 spans 14 amino acids. V was clipped by 6 bases and J by 1 base, with 13 bases between them. The germline V gene encodes CDR1 SGHRS and CDR2 YFSETQ. The chain's CDR3 is CASKGDIGNTEAFF. The CDR3 DNA is TGCGCCAGCAAGGGTGACATCGGGAACACTGAAGCTTTCTTT.

This clonotype showed up many times. The DNA for the CDR3 is TGTGCCAGCAGCCCCTTCGGGGGGGACAGGGAAGGCAATGAGCAGTTCTTC. Protein sequence: CASSPFGGDREGNEQFF. J is TRBJ2-1 and V is TRBV12-3 or TRBV12-4; D may be TRBD1 (9 bases). Trimming cost V 6 bases and J 6 bases, with 24 bases left between them. The CDR3 has 17 residues.

The chain has TRBV9 and TRBJ1-2; tentative D call: TRBD1 (6 bases). Per germline, CDR1 SGDLS and CDR2 YYNGEE. V was trimmed by 4 bases and J by 4 bases, leaving 17 bases between them. The CDR3 length is 15 residues. The CDR3 loop is CASSYRDTDRYGYTF. As DNA, the CDR3 is TGTGCCAGCAGCTACCGGGACACTGACCGCTATGGCTACACCTTC.

This clonotype was seen at least ten times. The CDR3 region is CASRRALLAGGTQGTQYF. CDR3 sequence (DNA): TGTGCCAGCAGGCGTGCCCTTCTAGCGGGAGGCACTCAGGGTACGCAGTATTTT. J is TRBJ2-3 and V is TRBV6-1; the match to TRBD2 covers 11 bases. V trimming: 6 bases; J trimming: 8 bases; junction bases outside the gene matches: 19. CDR3 size: 18 residues. Germline loops: CDR1 MNHNS, CDR2 SASEGT.

V gene TRBV3-1 combines with J gene TRBJ2-2; a possible D gene is TRBD2 (5 bases). The CDR3 length is 16 residues. Germline V lookup: CDR1 LGHDT, CDR2 YNNKEL (reference sequence). Trimming stripped 1 base from V and 6 bases from J, with 15 bases between. Here the CDR3 DNA reads TGTGCCAGCAGCCAAGCCGGGATGTTTGTGCCCGGGGAGCTGTTTTTT. Its protein is CASSQAGMFVPGELFF. The full variable domain, rest sourced from reference TRBV3-1 and TRBJ2-2, is DTAVSQTPKYLVTQMGNDKSIKCEQNLGHDTMYWYKQDSKKFLKIMFSYNNKELIINETVPNRFSPKSPDKAHLNLHINSLELGDSAVYFCASSQAGMFVPGELFFGEGSRLTVL.

This clonotype turned up a few times. The V call is TRBV5-1, the J call TRBJ2-4; D gene unclear. The CDR3 loop spans 14 amino acids. V lost 1 base and J lost 12, with 17 bases in between. Germline V gene data show CDR1 as SGHRS and CDR2 as YFSETQ. The CDR3 region is CASSLFGPTNPQYF. DNA of the CDR3: TGCGCCAGCAGCTTGTTTGGCCCCACCAATCCTCAGTACTTC.

This clonotype was found many times. Written as DNA, the CDR3 is TGTGCCAGCAGCGTAGCGGTGACCTACGAGCAGTACTTC. Its translation is CASSVAVTYEQYF. The gene calls are TRBV6-1 and TRBJ2-7, with D tentatively TRBD2 (6 bases). Trimming removed 6 bases at V and 2 bases at J, with 11 bases between. CDR1 and CDR2 (germline): MNHNS, SASEGT. This CDR3 region has 13 residues.

This clonotype was seen a handful of times. The V call is TRBV7-2, the J call TRBJ2-3, with 7 positions matching TRBD2. From germline, CDR1 is SGHTA and CDR2 FQGNSA. V trimming: 2 bases; J trimming: 13 bases; junction bases outside the gene matches: 9. The CDR3 is 13 residues long. This CDR3 is CASSLIPGRDEYF. CDR3 bases: TGTGCCAGCAGCTTAATTCCGGGGAGGGATGAGTATTTT.

Only a few counts were recorded for this clonotype. J is TRBJ1-1 and V is TRBV28; the D is unclear. The germline gives CDR1 MDHEN, CDR2 SYDVKM. This CDR3 comprises 16 residues. The V end was cut by 6 bases, the J end by 0 bases, with 17 bases between. Here the CDR3 reads CASRKLNLLMNTEAFF. For the CDR3, the DNA is TGTGCCAGCAGAAAACTCAACCTTTTGATGAACACTGAAGCTTTCTTT.

The chain joins TRBV2 to TRBJ2-7; 12 bases map to TRBD2. The germline V gene has CDR1 SNHLY and CDR2 FYNNEI. V gave up 6 bases and J gave up 4 bases; unmatched junction bases: 1. CDR3 length: 13 amino acids. CDR3: CASRTSGGYEQYF. CDR3 in DNA: TGTGCCAGCAGAACTAGCGGGGGGTACGAGCAGTACTTC.

This clonotype was recorded only once. This chain links TRBV29-1 with TRBJ2-3; D gene unclear. Between the trimmed V and J ends, which lost 5 bases and 3 bases, there was a span of 27 bases. Germline V CDR1 and CDR2: SQVTM, ANQGSEA. This CDR3 spans 18 amino acids. The CDR3 DNA follows: TGCAGCGTTACCATCGTAGAGCCGAGAGGAGTAGGAACAGATACGCAGTATTTT. This translates into CSVTIVEPRGVGTDTQYF.

This sequence joins TRBV29-1 and TRBJ1-2; D gene ambiguous. V dropped 4 bases and J dropped 1 base, with 4 bases sitting between them. Germline CDR1 SQVTM, CDR2 ANQGSEA. The CDR3 covers 11 residues. CDR3 in amino acids: CSVVVNYGYTF. The CDR3 bases are TGCAGCGTTGTAGTTAACTATGGCTACACCTTC.

This clonotype was detected ten times or more. V usage is TRBV3-1 and J usage is TRBJ2-7, with D perhaps TRBD1 (6 bases). Germline V CDR1 and CDR2: LGHDT, YNNKEL (reference sequence). Trimming cost V 0 bases and J 5 bases, with 11 bases left between them. This CDR3 is built from 14 residues. DNA of the CDR3: TGTGCCAGCAGCCAAGATTCACACAGGGACGAGCAGTACTTC. It is translated as CASSQDSHRDEQYF.